This TCR beta chain was sequenced during a study of cytomegalovirus exposure and HLA in healthy donors. Overall study context: Researchers found that around 80% of about 400 genotyped donors fell within the Caucasian-associated ancestry cluster.

Comment on this clone: The antigen is not known.

In germline, CDR1 is MDHEN, CDR2 SYDVKM. The CDR3 spans 17 residues. With 5 bases clipped from V and 2 bases from J, the junction kept 12 bases outside the gene matches. The PCR employed 60 Vbeta primers together with 13 Jbeta primers. Data came from immunoSEQ multiplex PCR; TCRdb stores just in-frame clones and leaves some out. This sample has around 180,000 clones, with around four fifths found just once. General study results and limits: It was about 150 TCR beta chains that were listed as cytomegalovirus-associated.

This chain uses TRBV28 with TRBJ2-1, with 7 bases fitting TRBD2. The clonotype was recovered from a woman under 40 in good health and CMV-seropositive. Sequencing used PBMCs. Here the CDR3 DNA reads TGTGCCAGCAGTCCGCCGAGTACTAGCGAGGCCTACAATGAGCAGTTCTTC. Amino acids: CASSPPSTSEAYNEQFF.